A selection of T cell receptor beta chains follows, all from one sample in a study of cytomegalovirus exposure and HLA in healthy donors. TCRdb's table, derived via immunoSEQ multiplex PCR, lists solely in-frame clones and lacks some. Recorded for this sample: about 39,000 clones. Material for sequencing was PBMCs. The receptors were gathered from a male donor in good health and CMV-seronegative. The CDR3 runs from the conserved cysteine through the conserved F or W. D genes are given only for firm matches.

j_call d_call v_call cdr3_nt cdr3_aa
TRBJ1-1 - TRBV5-1 TGCGCCAGCAGCTTGGTTCAGACTCAGGGCACTGAAGCTTTCTTT CASSLVQTQGTEAFF
TRBJ2-7 - TRBV21-1 TGTGCCAGCAGGGGAGGACCAGACTACGAGCAGTACTTC CASRGGPDYEQYF
TRBJ2-1 - TRBV6-5 TGTGCCAGCAGTTATTCTCGACATTACAATGAGCAGTTCTTC CASSYSRHYNEQFF
TRBJ2-5 TRBD2 TRBV11-1 TGTGCCAGCAGCCCCCGAGCGGGGGGGCTGGAGACCCAGTACTTC CASSPRAGGLETQYF
TRBJ1-3 - TRBV5-4 TGTGCCAGCAGCGGTGGACTTAGACCCACCATATATTTT CASSGGLRPTIYF
TRBJ2-5 - TRBV7-9 TGTGCCAGCAGCTTAGGTACTCAGTACTTC CASSLGTQYF
TRBJ1-2 - TRBV4-1 TGCGCCAGCAGCCCTACAGAGACTAACTATGGCTACACCTTC CASSPTETNYGYTF
TRBJ1-4 - TRBV28 TGTGCCAGCAGTTTAGGGCAGGGGACAACTAATGAAAAACTGTTTTTT CASSLGQGTTNEKLFF
TRBJ2-2 TRBD2 TRBV5-1 TGCGCCAATCGATACTCTGGTGGGGGGCCCAGCGGGGGGAACACCGGGGAGCTGTTTTTT CANRYSGGGPSGGNTGELFF
TRBJ1-3 - TRBV5-1 TGCGCCAGCAGAAGTCAGGAATCTGGAAACACCATATATTTT CASRSQESGNTIYF
TRBJ1-6 - TRBV28 TGTGCCAGCAGTTTATCTTTGAAGCAAGCTCTCCACTTT CASSLSLKQALHF
TRBJ1-5 - TRBV4-1 TGCGCCAGCAGCCAAGAGGAGAGTCCGATTCAGCCCCAGCATTTT CASSQEESPIQPQHF
TRBJ1-5 - TRBV19 TGTGCCAGTAGTAAGCTCGGTCAGTCGGGAAGTCAGCCCCAGCATTTT CASSKLGQSGSQPQHF
TRBJ2-7 - TRBV11-2 TGTGCCAGCAGCTTCATTAGGGGGGGATCCCCTTCCTACGAGCAGTACTTC CASSFIRGGSPSYEQYF
TRBJ2-7 - TRBV6-1 TGTGCCAGCAGTGAACCGGAGGGGACCTACGAGCAGTACTTC CASSEPEGTYEQYF
TRBJ1-3 - TRBV2 TGTGCCAGCAGTGTAACAGTTAGCGGGAACACCATATATTTT CASSVTVSGNTIYF
TRBJ2-6 - TRBV6-5 TGTGCCAGCAGTTCCCTCGGCGGCTCTGGGGCCAACGTCCTGACTTTC CASSSLGGSGANVLTF
TRBJ2-7 TRBD2 TRBV18 TGTGCCAGCTCACCGAGCGTTAAGGGAGGGACTTATTCCTACGAGCAGTACTTC CASSPSVKGGTYSYEQYF
TRBJ1-4 - TRBV5-1 TGCGCCAGCAGCTTAACAGCGAGGAGGGAAAAACTGTTTTTT CASSLTARREKLFF
TRBJ1-1 TRBD1 TRBV7-8 TGTGCCAGCAGCCCTGGGACAGGAAGGAACACTGAAGCTTTCTTT CASSPGTGRNTEAFF
TRBJ1-1 TRBD1 TRBV5-6 TGTGCCAGCAGCTCACCGACAGGGGGCTTCCCTGAAGCTTTCTTT CASSSPTGGFPEAFF
TRBJ2-2 - TRBV5-1 TGCGCCAGCAGCTTGGCCGCGGGTCCGGACACCGGGGAGCTGTTTTTT CASSLAAGPDTGELFF
TRBJ2-6 TRBD1 TRBV2 TGTGCCAGCAGGGTTAGGGACAGGGTCTTTGGGGCCAACGTCCTGACTTTC CASRVRDRVFGANVLTF
TRBJ2-5 TRBD1 TRBV4-1 TGCGCCAGCAGCTGGGGACAGAAAGAGACCCAGTACTTC CASSWGQKETQYF
TRBJ2-7 TRBD1 TRBV9 TGTGCCAGCAGCCCTCGGACAGGGGGTTCCTACGAGCAGTACTTC CASSPRTGGSYEQYF
TRBJ2-5 - TRBV2 TGTGCCAGCAAGTACGGCAGGGAAGAGACCCAGTACTTC CASKYGREETQYF
TRBJ1-1 - TRBV6-5 TGTGCCAGCAGTTACTCGGCAGAAGTGAACACTGAAGCTTTCTTT CASSYSAEVNTEAFF
TRBJ1-2 - TRBV5-1 TGCGCCAGCAGCCCTGGGACAACTAACTATGGCTACACCTTC CASSPGTTNYGYTF
TRBJ2-3 TRBD2 TRBV15 TGTGCCACCAGCAGACCCATAGGACTAGCGGACACAGATACGCAGTATTTT CATSRPIGLADTDTQYF
TRBJ2-7 TRBD1 TRBV19 TGTGCCAGTAGTCCTCAACACAGGGGAGAAAACTACGAGCAGTACTTC CASSPQHRGENYEQYF
TRBJ1-5 - TRBV27 TGTGCCAGCAGTTGGGGCAGGGCCAATCAGCCCCAGCATTTT CASSWGRANQPQHF
TRBJ2-7 - TRBV9 TGTGCCAGCAGCGTAGGACACGGGGGTTCCTACGAGCAGTACTTC CASSVGHGGSYEQYF
TRBJ2-3 TRBD1 TRBV5-1 TGCGCCAGCAGCTCCAGACAGGGAGGCACAGATACGCAGTATTTT CASSSRQGGTDTQYF